The present TCR beta chain was sequenced within a study of OX40 agonist ivuxolimab in advanced cancers. Study details: Patients were given ivuxolimab, an antibody that agonizes OX40 (CD134). Patients received ivuxolimab, an intravenous treatment, every 2 weeks at 0.01 to 10 mg/kg. Study-level points and caveats: Expanded peripheral T cell antigen specificity was not determined.

No patient had autoimmune disease or received systemic immunosuppression. Only a few counts were recorded for this clone. Its antigen is not known. Data came from immunoSEQ multiplex PCR; TCRdb stores just in-frame clones and leaves some out. The table lists 45,000 to 50,000 clones, about 81% of them singletons. V was shortened by 3 bases and J by 6 bases, with 9 bases between the two germline ends. Germline CDR1 reads GTSNPN; CDR2 reads SVGIG (reference sequence). The CDR3 is 12 residues long. The sequences come from CD4+ or CD8+ T cells sorted from blood, collected in a trial of the OX40 agonist ivuxolimab. The V and J genes are TRBV30 and TRBJ1-3; D gene ambiguous. The TCR originated in an adult with an advanced solid tumor such as melanoma, head and neck, liver or kidney cancer. CDR3 sequence: CAWSPGPNTIYF. DNA for the CDR3: TGTGCCTGGAGCCCGGGCCCAAACACCATATATTTT. The complete variable domain, with remaining parts taken from reference TRBV30 and TRBJ1-3, reads SQTIHQWPATLVQPVGSPLSLECTVEGTSNPNLYWYRQAAGRGLQLLFYSVGIGQISSEVPQNLSASRPQDRQFILSSKKLLLSDSGFYLCAWSPGPNTIYFGEGSWLTVV.